A selection of T cell receptor beta chains follows, all from one sample in a study of Ad26.COV2.S vaccination and SARS-CoV-2 variants. TCRdb keeps only in-frame clones here, not all; method: immunoSEQ multiplex PCR. Altogether approximately 300,000 clones are present, about 82% being singletons, with the ten largest covering under 2.5%. The input for sequencing was peripheral blood, taken in a trial of Ad26.COV2.S vaccine versus placebo. These receptors were taken from a person between 18 and 59 years old who received the Ad26.COV2.S COVID-19 vaccine or a placebo. Both conserved end residues are part of each CDR3. The D gene is left open where the match is weak. Clone size is given for some rows only: seen once, a few or many times, or a class if the clone is expanded.

v_gene	d_gene	j_gene	abundance	CDR3nt	CDR3aa
TRBV3-1/TRBV3-2	-	TRBJ1-1	once	TGTGCCAGCAGCCCGGCGAGCAGGGGTGAAGCTTTCTTT	CASSPASRGEAFF
TRBV28	-	TRBJ1-5	-	TGTGCCAGCAGTTTATTCGGCAGAGATAGTCAGCCCCAGCATTTT	CASSLFGRDSQPQHF
TRBV30	-	TRBJ1-1	-	TGTGCCTGGACTGGGATAGGTAAAAACACTGAAGCTTTCTTT	CAWTGIGKNTEAFF
TRBV15	-	TRBJ1-3	few	TGTGCCACCAGCGATGGATCCTCTGGAAACACCATATATTTT	CATSDGSSGNTIYF
TRBV9	TRBD1	TRBJ1-3	-	TGTGCCAGCAGATCGGACAGGGAGGGAAACACCATATATTTT	CASRSDREGNTIYF
TRBV10-2	-	TRBJ1-5	-	TGCGCCAGCAGGCCGCAGGATAGCAATCAGCCCCAGCATTTT	CASRPQDSNQPQHF
TRBV3-1/TRBV3-2	-	TRBJ1-1	-	TGTGCCAGCAGCCCTTCTCGAACCACTGAAGCTTTCTTT	CASSPSRTTEAFF
TRBV27	-	TRBJ2-2	few	TGTGCCAGCAGTTCCGGCAATTCCTACACCGGGGAGCTGTTTTTT	CASSSGNSYTGELFF
TRBV5-3	-	TRBJ2-7	-	TGTGCCAGAAGCTTGGGTCAGTACTACGAGCAGTACTTC	CARSLGQYYEQYF
TRBV19	TRBD1	TRBJ1-1	-	TGTGCCAGCGACAGGGGCGAAGGGACTGAAGCTTTCTTT	CASDRGEGTEAFF
TRBV6-4	-	TRBJ2-2	-	TGTGCCAGCAGTTGGGTTGCGAACACCGGGGAGCTGTTTTTT	CASSWVANTGELFF
TRBV10-3	-	TRBJ1-5	few	TGTGCCATCAGTGGATCACAGGGTGGGAATCAGCCCCAGCATTTT	CAISGSQGGNQPQHF